Shown below are 24 T cell receptor beta chains from a single sample sequenced in a study of blood T cell repertoires in COVID-19. Libraries were prepared by immunoSEQ multiplex PCR; TCRdb keeps only in-frame clonotypes and omits some of them. The table records 300,000 to 400,000 clones, 85% to 90% of them present only once. Sequenced sample: peripheral blood. These TCRs come from a woman aged 30 to 39 with COVID-19, enrolled during active disease.

This sequence joins TRBV28 and TRBJ2-7; 10 positions agree with TRBD2. The CDR3 sequence is 16 residues long. After removal of 5 bases from V and 7 bases from J, the junction contained 14 bases not matched to a gene. CDR1 MDHEN and CDR2 SYDVKM come from the germline V gene. Here the CDR3 reads CASSPLRLAGVREQYF. In DNA, the CDR3 is TGTGCCAGCAGTCCCCTTAGGCTAGCGGGAGTTCGTGAGCAGTACTTC.

The chain employs TRBV21-1 and TRBJ2-5; TRBD2 was called by the table and not checked on the DNA. The better agreement between TRBJ2-7 and the DNA end casts doubt on the J call. TRBV21-1 has pseudogene status. CDR3 length equals 18 residues. The CDR3 loop is CASSKAPGTSGKSYEQYF. CDR3 sequence (DNA): TGTGCCAGCAGCAAAGCGCCGGGGACTAGCGGGAAAAGCTACGAGCAGTACTTC.

CDR3 DNA: TGTGCCAGCAGCGTAGTGACAGGGAGCACTGAAGCTTTCTTT. This translates into CASSVVTGSTEAFF. The V call is TRBV9, the J call TRBJ1-1; 7 bases map to TRBD1. Trimming at V came to 0 bases and at J to 4 bases, leaving 3 bases not matched to a gene. Germline V gene lookup returns CDR1 SGDLS and CDR2 YYNGEE. CDR3 size: 14 residues.

The genes are TRBV5-6 and TRBJ2-1, with 8 bases fitting TRBD1. After removal of 4 bases from V and 3 bases from J, the junction contained 6 bases not matched to a gene. The germline gives CDR1 SGHDT, CDR2 YYEEEE. This CDR3 comprises 15 residues. The DNA of the CDR3 is TGTGCCAGCAGCGTGCGAGGACAGGGCTACAATGAGCAGTTCTTC. Its protein product is CASSVRGQGYNEQFF.

As for this clone: The same CDR3 can be traced to other DNA sequences in this sample. The chain is built from TRBV7-9 and TRBJ2-7, with D unresolved. The V and J ends lost 6 bases and 9 bases respectively, with 18 bases between them. The V gene's germline CDR1 is SEHNR and CDR2 FQNEAQ (reference sequence). The CDR3 sequence is 13 residues long. The CDR3 nucleotides are TGTGCCAGCAGGTCAGACTCCAGCATACCGCAGTACTTC. Protein: CASRSDSSIPQYF.

This clone was seen once. The chain combines TRBV7-6 with TRBJ1-6; TRBD1 agrees at 10 bases. The CDR3 loop spans 15 amino acids. Looked up from germline, CDR1 is SGHVS and CDR2 is FNYEAQ. Losses at the gene ends were 11 bases for V and 9 bases for J; bases not matched to a gene: 13. As DNA, the CDR3 is TGTGCCTCTCAGGCGGGACAGGGGTCAGGTTCACCCCTCCACTTT. Translating it yields CASQAGQGSGSPLHF.

V usage is TRBV6-1 and J usage is TRBJ2-2; 13 bases line up with TRBD2. The junction had 9 bases not matched to a gene; V was cut back by 4 bases and J by 1 base. This CDR3 is built from 19 residues. Per the germline V gene, CDR1 is MNHNS and CDR2 is SASEGT. As DNA, the CDR3 is TGTGCCAGCAGTGGACAGGGCCGGACTAGCGGGAGGAACACCGGGGAGCTGTTTTTT. Amino acid sequence: CASSGQGRTSGRNTGELFF.

CDR3 sequence reads: CASSYSQSISNSPLHF. In DNA, the CDR3 is TGTGCCAGCAGTTACTCACAGAGTATTAGTAATTCACCCCTCCACTTT. The rearrangement uses TRBV6-5 and TRBJ1-6; no reliable D call. Trimming removed 0 bases from V and 6 bases from J, with 12 bases in between. This CDR3 has 16 amino acids. The germline CDR1 and CDR2 sequences are MNHEY and SVGAGI.

V usage is TRBV10-3 and J usage is TRBJ2-7, with unresolved D. The CDR3 totals 13 residues. Germline assignment: CDR1 ENHRY and CDR2 SYGVKD. The ends were cut back, 10 bases at V and 2 bases at J, with 15 bases in the middle. CDR3 coding DNA: TGTGCCACCATAGGAGACGGCACCTACGAGCAGTACTTC. Amino acids: CATIGDGTYEQYF.

The chain is built from TRBV5-6 and TRBJ2-7; TRBD1 matches at 10 bases. The CDR3 contains 15 residues. J lost 2 bases, V lost 3 bases, and 5 bases had no gene match. The germline CDR1 and CDR2 sequences are SGHDT and YYEEEE. The DNA of the CDR3 is TGTGCCAGCAGCTCGGGACAGGGGTATCCCTACGAGCAGTACTTC. The encoded protein is CASSSGQGYPYEQYF.

The J gene is TRBJ2-7, the V gene TRBV7-2; TRBD2 is a possible D gene (6 bases). Per the germline V gene, CDR1 is SGHTA and CDR2 is FQGNSA. The CDR3 loop spans 13 amino acids. Trimming pared 3 bases from V and 3 bases from J, leaving 9 bases between. CDR3 residues: CASSFGTYYEQYF. CDR3 DNA: TGTGCCAGCAGCTTCGGGACTTACTACGAGCAGTACTTC.

The V gene is TRBV9, the J gene TRBJ2-3, with D possibly TRBD2 on 6 matching bases. CDR1 is SGDLS and CDR2 is YYNGEE in the germline V gene. Trimming shortened V by 3 bases and J by 2 bases, and 16 bases separated the two germline ends. This CDR3 has 16 residues. DNA of the CDR3: TGTGCCAGCAGCGAAACTACGGGAGCCTTCACAGATACGCAGTATTTT. As protein: CASSETTGAFTDTQYF.

The V and J genes are TRBV29-1 and TRBJ2-3; D unresolved. The CDR3 runs to 12 residues. Germline CDR1 SQVTM, CDR2 ANQGSEA. V shed 4 bases and J shed 4 bases, with 9 bases lying between them. CDR3 bases: TGCAGCGTTGTTCTGGCCCCAGATACGCAGTATTTT. Amino acids: CSVVLAPDTQYF.

The sample holds one count of this clone. J is TRBJ1-1 and V is TRBV6-5; a weak D match, TRBD1 (5 bases). CDR1 is MNHEY, CDR2 SVGAGI, per germline. V lost 6 bases and J 1 base, leaving 12 bases between the germline ends. This CDR3 region has 14 residues. As DNA, the CDR3 is TGTGCCAGCAGCCTAGCGACAGCGAACACTGAAGCTTTCTTT. It encodes CASSLATANTEAFF.

This chain links TRBV24-1 with TRBJ2-3; 9 nucleotides match TRBD1. Germline V gene lookup returns CDR1 KGHDR and CDR2 SFDVKD. The CDR3 is 17 residues long. V dropped 4 bases and J dropped 2; count of bases not matched to a gene: 9. The chain's CDR3 is CATSEAGTGMNTDTQYF. Written as DNA, the CDR3 is TGTGCCACCAGTGAGGCCGGGACAGGGATGAACACAGATACGCAGTATTTT.

The V call is TRBV6-1, the J call TRBJ2-2; D is possibly TRBD1 (6 bases). The ends were cut back, 3 bases at V and 5 bases at J, with 7 bases in the middle. Germline V lookup: CDR1 MNHNS, CDR2 SASEGT. The CDR3 sequence is 13 residues long. The CDR3 region is CASSDTGTGELFF. As DNA, the CDR3 is TGTGCCAGCAGTGATACAGGGACCGGGGAGCTGTTTTTT.

In the case of this clone: One junction end does not reproduce the germline sequence, and a read error may be involved. This chain links TRBV6-1 with TRBJ1-1; 7 bases map to TRBD1. Germline V gene data show CDR1 as MNHNS and CDR2 as SASEGT. This CDR3 spans 11 amino acids. The CDR3 reads CASSEDRVAFF. The CDR3 DNA reads as TGTGCCAGCAGCGAAGACAGGGTGGCTTTCTTT.

The rearrangement joins TRBV19 to TRBJ2-6; 8 bases align to TRBD2. The CDR3 contains 19 residues. V shed 5 bases and J 2 bases; nucleotides not matched to a gene: 14. CDR1 and CDR2 from the germline V gene are LNHDA and SQIVND (reference sequence). Here the CDR3 DNA reads TGTGCCAGTAGTCGGGAGGGGACAAGGCCCCAACCTGGGGCCAACGTCCTGACTTTC. This translates into CASSREGTRPQPGANVLTF. Using reference TRBV19 and TRBJ2-6 for the parts outside the CDR3, the full variable domain is DGGITQSPKYLFRKEGQNVTLSCEQNLNHDAMYWYRQDPGQGLRLIYYSQIVNDFQKGDIAEGYSVSREKKESFPLTVTSAQKNPTAFYLCASSREGTRPQPGANVLTFGAGSRLTVL.

The chain combines TRBV4-1 with TRBJ2-7, with 7 bases identical to TRBD1. The CDR3 runs 14 residues. The V gene's germline CDR1 is MGHRA and CDR2 YSYEKL. V shed 0 bases and J 4 bases; nucleotides not matched to a gene: 3. The CDR3 loop reads CASSQEPGGYEQYF. DNA of the CDR3: TGCGCCAGCAGCCAAGAACCAGGGGGATACGAGCAGTACTTC.

This chain joins TRBV11-2 and TRBJ2-4; D is perhaps TRBD1 (6 bases). Trimming took off 1 base at V and 0 bases at J, with 10 bases between the two ends. CDR1 and CDR2 from the germline V gene are SGHAT and FQNNGV. This CDR3 has 16 amino acids. The CDR3 spells CASSLVGALAKNIQYF. CDR3 DNA: TGTGCCAGCAGCTTAGTGGGGGCCTTAGCCAAAAACATTCAGTACTTC.

The rearrangement uses TRBV12-3 or TRBV12-4 and TRBJ2-1; D uncertain. This CDR3 region has 12 residues. V lost 4 bases to trimming and J lost 6 bases, with 7 bases between them. The CDR3 loop is CASSSVSNEQFF. The CDR3, as DNA: TGTGCCAGCAGTTCCGTTTCCAATGAGCAGTTCTTC.

This clone appeared a single time. CDR3 residues: CASSSGLAVSYEQYF. CDR3 sequence (DNA): TGTGCCAGCAGTTCGGGACTAGCGGTCTCCTACGAGCAGTACTTC. The chain joins TRBV27 to TRBJ2-7; 11 nucleotides agree with TRBD2. J lost 0 bases, V lost 4 bases, and 2 bases had no gene match. Germline values: CDR1 MNHEY, CDR2 SMNVEV (reference sequence). This CDR3 spans 15 amino acids.

The chain combines TRBV4-1 with TRBJ1-2; 9 nucleotides agree with TRBD1. Germline V gene data show CDR1 as MGHRA and CDR2 as YSYEKL. Trimming at V came to 3 bases and at J to 3 bases, leaving 5 bases not matched to a gene. The length of the CDR3 is 15 residues. The CDR3: CASSHTGGADYGYTF. Written as DNA, the CDR3 is TGCGCCAGCAGCCATACAGGGGGCGCGGACTATGGCTACACCTTC.

This chain links TRBV5-6 with TRBJ2-1; D not certain. The CDR3 extends over 13 amino acids. Germline lookup yields CDR1 SGHDT and CDR2 YYEEEE. V was clipped by 2 bases and J by 8 bases, with 11 bases between them. CDR3 amino acids: CASSFSVLDEQFF. CDR3 nucleotide sequence: TGTGCCAGCAGCTTTTCTGTCCTCGATGAGCAGTTCTTC.